The 28 T cell receptor beta chains reported below all come from one sample, sequenced in a study of post-analysis software for immune sequencing data. Notes on the study in general: Controls had lower frequencies than patients of five or six TRBV segments, which included TRBV5-6, TRBV5-1 and TRBV20-1.

Carried by the TCR beta cDNA libraries were unique molecular identifiers. TCRdb re-derived calls from the PCR reads in MiXCR, one entry per CDR3 protein. The sample has 450,000 to 650,000 distinct CDR3 sequences, roughly 46% seen once. The antigens for these receptors are not known. The sequenced material came from blood. The source of these receptors is a girl between 10 and 17 years old with multiple sclerosis.

V gene TRBV24-1 combines with J gene TRBJ1-5, with D possibly matching TRBD1 (6 bases). The CDR3 has 15 residues. V lost 2 bases and J 5 bases, leaving 12 bases between the germline ends. Germline CDR1 and CDR2: KGHDR and SFDVKD. This CDR3 reads CATSDSQGGYQPQHF. The CDR3 bases are TGTGCCACCAGTGATTCACAGGGAGGTTATCAGCCCCAGCATTTT.

The chain is built from TRBV6-5 and TRBJ1-4, with no clear D. Germline CDR1 MNHEY, CDR2 SVGAGI. Trimming cost V 4 bases and J 0 bases, with 12 bases left between them. The CDR3 contains 16 residues. CDR3 nucleotides: TGTGCCAGCAGTTCACTAGACATTGCAACTAATGAAAAACTGTTTTTT. This translates into CASSSLDIATNEKLFF.

The CDR3 nucleotides are TGTGCCAGCAGCGGGATAGGTTTGAATCAGCCCCAGCATTTT. Amino acid sequence: CASSGIGLNQPQHF. The rearrangement uses TRBV7-2 and TRBJ1-5, with no clear D. The CDR3 runs 14 residues. V was shortened by 5 bases and J by 4 bases, with 12 bases between the two germline ends. Germline loops: CDR1 SGHTA, CDR2 FQGNSA.

The chain carries TRBV7-9 and TRBJ2-5; TRBD1 or TRBD2 may be the D gene (5 bases each). Germline CDR1 is SEHNR and CDR2 is FQNEAQ (reference sequence). The CDR3 has 14 amino acids. Trimming cost V 5 bases and J 7 bases, with 17 bases left between them. The CDR3 sequence: CASSRSGLGATQYF. In DNA, the CDR3 is TGTGCCAGCAGCCGTTCGGGGCTAGGCGCGACCCAGTACTTC.

The genes are TRBV5-1 and TRBJ2-5; 11 nucleotides agree with TRBD2. TRBJ2-7 matches the DNA end more closely, so the J call is doubtful. This CDR3 contains 14 residues. Germline V gene lookup returns CDR1 SGHRS and CDR2 YFSETQ. The CDR3 sequence: CASSQGTSGNEQYF. The CDR3 DNA sequence: TGCGCCAGCAGCCAGGGGACTAGCGGCAACGAGCAGTACTTC.

The chain is built from TRBV20-1 and TRBJ2-4; 7 positions agree with TRBD1. Germline lookup yields CDR1 DFQATT and CDR2 SNEGSKA (reference sequence). Germline trimming cut 4 bases from V and 1 base from J; bases unmatched to any gene: 7. The CDR3 runs to 15 residues. CDR3 in amino acids: CSATITGAAKNIQYF. The CDR3 region has the DNA TGCAGTGCTACCATCACAGGGGCGGCCAAAAACATTCAGTACTTC.

This clonotype appeared a few times. V usage is TRBV13 and J usage is TRBJ1-2; no firm D call. CDR3 length equals 16 residues. Germline assignment: CDR1 PRHDT and CDR2 FYEKMQ (reference sequence). V was shortened by 4 bases and J by 4 bases, with 19 bases between the two germline ends. CDR3 DNA sequence: TGTGCCAGCAGCTGGATACCTAGAAATCCTCTCTATGGCTACACCTTC. Protein sequence: CASSWIPRNPLYGYTF.

This clonotype was counted only a few times. CDR3 sequence (DNA): TGTGCCAGCAGTCCCCGACGACAGGCAGCCTACGAGCAGTACTTC. Amino acid sequence: CASSPRRQAAYEQYF. The genes are TRBV6-7 and TRBJ2-7; tentatively, D is TRBD1 (6 bases). TRBV6-7 has ORF status, its function being uncertain. Trimming cost V 5 bases and J 2 bases, with 16 bases left between them. This CDR3 has 15 residues.

This chain connects TRBV5-1 to TRBJ2-5; 7 positions agree with TRBD1. V lost 0 bases and J lost 1; bases outside the gene matches: 3. The germline V gene encodes CDR1 SGHRS and CDR2 YFSETQ. CDR3 size: 15 residues. CDR3 coding DNA: TGCGCCAGCAGCTTGGCGAGGGACAGCCAAGAGACCCAGTACTTC. This encodes CASSLARDSQETQYF.

This chain joins TRBV20-1 and TRBJ2-5, with 14 bases fitting TRBD2. V was pared by 6 bases and J by 3 bases, with 3 bases of the junction left unmatched. Germline loops: CDR1 DFQATT, CDR2 SNEGSKA (reference sequence). CDR3 length equals 14 residues. The CDR3 DNA reads as TGCAGTGCGAAGGGACTAGCGGGGGAAGAGACCCAGTACTTC. This codes for CSAKGLAGEETQYF.

This clonotype was picked up a small number of times. The rearrangement uses TRBV9 and TRBJ2-7; 8 positions agree with TRBD1. After removal of 5 bases from V and 3 bases from J, the junction contained 4 bases not matched to a gene. The CDR3 loop spans 13 amino acids. Germline assignment: CDR1 SGDLS and CDR2 YYNGEE. The CDR3 DNA is TGTGCCAGCAGTGACGGGACAGGCTACGAGCAGTACTTC. This encodes CASSDGTGYEQYF.

The table lists this clonotype with a few counts. The gene calls are TRBV5-1 and TRBJ2-7; TRBD1 or TRBD2 may be the D gene (5 bases each). Trimming shortened V by 4 bases and J by 2 bases, and 10 bases separated the two germline ends. The CDR3 consists of 13 residues. The germline V gene has CDR1 SGHRS and CDR2 YFSETQ. The CDR3 here is CASSGDGAYEQYF. The CDR3 DNA follows: TGCGCCAGCAGCGGGGACGGAGCCTACGAGCAGTACTTC.

As concerns this clonotype: The germline gene is not matched at one end of the junction; a read error may be the cause. This chain connects TRBV30 to TRBJ2-6; tentatively, D is TRBD2 (5 bases). Germline loops: CDR1 GTSNPN, CDR2 SVGIG (reference sequence). The CDR3 spans 13 residues. In DNA, the CDR3 is TGTGCCTGGGTGGAAGCCGGGGTCAACGTCCTGACTTTC. This codes for CAWVEAGVNVLTF.

This clonotype was seen at least ten times. The chain recombines TRBV6-4 with TRBJ2-6; D is undetermined. CDR3 size: 14 residues. Germline assignment: CDR1 MRHNA and CDR2 SNTAGT. Between the trimmed V and J ends, which lost 2 bases and 3 bases, there was a span of 5 bases. The CDR3 loop reads CASSDRVGANVLTF. CDR3 nucleotide sequence: TGTGCCAGCAGTGACAGGGTTGGGGCCAACGTCCTGACTTTC.

This clonotype was observed a handful of times. This chain connects TRBV27 to TRBJ2-7; tentative D call: TRBD2 (6 bases). V was cut by 3 bases and J by 3 bases, with 12 bases left in between. CDR1 MNHEY and CDR2 SMNVEV come from the germline V gene (reference sequence). The CDR3 is 14 residues long. The CDR3, as DNA: TGTGCCAGCAGTTTCGGGCAGGGACTCTACGAGCAGTACTTC. This encodes CASSFGQGLYEQYF.

This clonotype was found a few times. The gene calls are TRBV12-3 or TRBV12-4 and TRBJ2-7; no definite D call. The CDR3 is made up of 14 amino acids. The V end lost 6 bases, the J end lost 5 bases, and 17 bases lay between the germline ends. The CDR3 here is CASSPDKSVDEQYF. The CDR3 bases are TGTGCCAGCAGCCCCGACAAATCTGTCGACGAGCAGTACTTC.

The J gene is TRBJ2-7, the V gene TRBV6-6, with a possible D match to TRBD2 (5 bases). Between the trimmed V and J ends, which lost 0 bases and 2 bases, there was a span of 8 bases. The CDR3 sequence is 14 residues long. In germline, CDR1 is MNHNY, CDR2 SVGAGI (reference sequence). CDR3 DNA sequence: TGTGCCAGCAGTTACTCTGTCGGGGCCTACGAGCAGTACTTC. The encoded protein is CASSYSVGAYEQYF.

V usage is TRBV20-1 and J usage is TRBJ2-1; D call uncertain. Germline V gene lookup returns CDR1 DFQATT and CDR2 SNEGSKA (reference sequence). The CDR3 consists of 13 residues. V lost 5 bases to trimming and J lost 4 bases, with 12 bases between them. This CDR3 reads CSAGALGYNEQFF. CDR3 bases: TGCAGTGCTGGAGCCTTAGGTTACAATGAGCAGTTCTTC.

Turning to this clonotype: Without the conserved terminal phenylalanine or tryptophan, this CDR3 likely stems from a read error. The V call is TRBV5-5, the J call TRBJ2-5, with D perhaps assigned TRBD1 or TRBD2 (6 bases each). V gave up 4 bases and J gave up 4 bases, with 26 bases separating them. CDR3 length: 18 amino acids. Germline values: CDR1 SGHKS, CDR2 YYEKEE (reference sequence). CDR3 sequence: CASSPGGGQGPVVETQYV. The CDR3 DNA reads TGTGCCAGCAGCCCTGGAGGGGGGCAGGGGCCCGTGGTAGAGACCCAGTACGTC.

This chain joins TRBV12-3 or TRBV12-4 and TRBJ1-5, with 7 bases lining up with TRBD1. The CDR3 totals 14 residues. J was trimmed by 0 bases and V by 6 bases; bases with no gene match: 2. This CDR3 reads CASSWDSSNQPQHF. CDR3 sequence (DNA): TGTGCCAGCAGCTGGGACAGTAGCAATCAGCCCCAGCATTTT.

This clonotype was observed a handful of times. The chain recombines TRBV7-8 with TRBJ2-7, with 9 bases aligning to TRBD2. This CDR3 comprises 16 residues. CDR1 SGHVS and CDR2 FQNEAQ come from the germline V gene. The V segment lost 1 base and the J segment 4 bases; nucleotides outside the gene matches: 8. The CDR3, as DNA: TGTGCCAGCAGCTTAGGAGGCGCGGGAGGGCTGTACGAGCAGTACTTC. The encoded protein is CASSLGGAGGLYEQYF.

This clonotype was picked up a small number of times. This chain connects TRBV5-1 to TRBJ1-2, with a tentative D call TRBD1 (6 bases). CDR3 size: 15 residues. Looked up from germline, CDR1 is SGHRS and CDR2 is YFSETQ. V gave up 0 bases and J gave up 4 bases, with 13 bases separating them. The CDR3 DNA reads as TGCGCCAGCAGCTTGGAAGGGGGGCTCCCCTATGGCTACACCTTC. This translates into CASSLEGGLPYGYTF.

The chain combines TRBV6-1 with TRBJ2-3; 12 nucleotides agree with TRBD2. Germline V lookup: CDR1 MNHNS, CDR2 SASEGT. The CDR3 totals 19 residues. The trim removed 5 bases at V and 0 bases at J, leaving 12 bases unmatched. CDR3 in amino acids: CASSRTSGRWSGSTDTQYF. The DNA of the CDR3 is TGTGCCAGCAGTCGCACTAGCGGGAGGTGGTCAGGTAGCACAGATACGCAGTATTTT.

Note on this clonotype: It may be a read error: a sequence one base away is much more abundant. The V call is TRBV7-8, the J call TRBJ2-1, with 10 bases that match TRBD2. The V gene's germline CDR1 is SGHVS and CDR2 FQNEAQ. This CDR3 is built from 15 residues. With V trimmed by 5 bases and J by 1 base, 2 bases remained unmatched. CDR3 sequence reads: CASSLSGRSYNEQFF. CDR3 nucleotide sequence: TGTGCCAGCAGCCTTAGCGGGAGGTCCTACAATGAGCAGTTCTTC.

This chain connects TRBV19 to TRBJ1-2; no firm D call. Germline assignment: CDR1 LNHDA and CDR2 SQIVND (reference sequence). This CDR3 is built from 12 residues. The ends were cut back, 3 bases at V and 10 bases at J, with 12 bases in the middle. CDR3 in amino acids: CASSIGPVDYTF. The CDR3 DNA reads TGTGCCAGTAGTATCGGTCCGGTGGACTACACCTTC.

V gene TRBV12-3 or TRBV12-4 combines with J gene TRBJ2-1; D is undetermined. V was cut by 1 base and J by 8 bases, with 9 bases left in between. CDR3 size: 13 residues. CDR3 DNA: TGTGCCAGCAGTTTAGTGTCAAAGGATGAGCAGTTCTTC. Protein sequence: CASSLVSKDEQFF.

The gene calls are TRBV28 and TRBJ2-7; D could derive from TRBD1 or TRBD2 (6 bases each). This CDR3 contains 14 residues. Germline values: CDR1 MDHEN, CDR2 SYDVKM. Trimming cost V 1 base and J 5 bases, with 12 bases left between them. DNA for the CDR3: TGTGCCAGCAGTTTATTGGGGGGCAGGAACGAGCAGTACTTC. Amino acid sequence: CASSLLGGRNEQYF.

V and J are TRBV29-1 and TRBJ2-7; 7 nucleotides agree with TRBD2. This CDR3 comprises 13 residues. The V segment lost 4 bases and the J segment 1 base; nucleotides outside the gene matches: 4. The germline V gene encodes CDR1 SQVTM and CDR2 ANQGSEA. CDR3: CSVATSDSYEQYF. The CDR3 bases are TGCAGCGTTGCTACTAGCGATTCCTACGAGCAGTACTTC.